This T cell receptor beta chain was identified during a study of blood T cell repertoires in COVID-19. As for the study in general: Both acute and convalescent COVID-19 samples were obtained from the United States, Italy and Spain. From T cells, B-cell-depleted T cells, or PBMCs came the material, which was cDNA or gDNA.

The protocol was immunoSEQ multiplex PCR, while the TCRdb copy is restricted to in-frame clones and leaves out a portion. The sample has 200,000 to 250,000 clones, 92% seen once. This CDR3 has 14 residues. V was clipped by 6 bases and J by 2 bases, with 13 bases between them. CDR1 LNHDA and CDR2 SQIVND come from the germline V gene (reference sequence). The J gene is TRBJ1-2, the V gene TRBV19, with a possible D match to TRBD1 (6 bases). Sequencing input: peripheral blood. This TCR was recovered from a man aged 25-40 years with acute or convalescent COVID-19. In DNA form, the CDR3 reads TGTGCCAGTAGAGTGGGGGCCGGCAACTATGGCTACACCTTC. Its translation: CASRVGAGNYGYTF.